A selection of T cell receptor beta chains follows, all from one sample in a study of vaccination effects on CD4 cells after COVID-19. No antigen has been assigned to these receptors. Data came from immunoSEQ multiplex PCR; TCRdb stores just in-frame clones and leaves some out. The data contain under 55,000 clones, 60% to 75% of them singletons. Sample: CD4+ T cells from PBMCs cultured with a peptide pool, taken before COVID-19 vaccination. The receptor set was obtained from a human donor who had a prior SARS-CoV-2 infection. Both conserved end residues are part of each CDR3. D genes are given only for firm matches. Size is omitted from some rows. Given values are once, few, many or a class for expanded clones.

>TRBJ2-5|NA|once|TRBV2
TGTGCCAGCAGTTGGACAGATCAAGAGACCCAGTACTTC
CASSWTDQETQYF
>TRBJ1-1|TRBD1|NA|TRBV7-9
TGTGCCAGCAGCCCCGGACAGGGGGCGGCCACTGAAGCTTTCTTT
CASSPGQGAATEAFF
>TRBJ2-5|TRBD2|once|TRBV7-7
TGTGCTAGCAGCTTGGGAATTGGGGGAGGGCCTGAAGAGACCCAGTACTTC
CASSLGIGGGPEETQYF
>TRBJ1-4|NA|NA|TRBV3-1/TRBV3-2
TGTGCCAGCAGCCAAGCTGACAGAACTAATGAAAAACTGTTTTTT
CASSQADRTNEKLFF
>TRBJ2-3|TRBD2|NA|TRBV10-3
TGTGCCATCAGCTTTGAAGCGGGGGGGCCAGATACGCAGTATTTT
CAISFEAGGPDTQYF
>TRBJ2-7|TRBD1|NA|TRBV12-5
TGTGCTAGTGGATCCGGGACAGGGTATTACGAGCAGTACTTC
CASGSGTGYYEQYF
>TRBJ2-3|TRBD2|NA|TRBV4-2
TGTGCCAGCAGCTATAGACGACCTAGCGGGAACACAGATACGCAGTATTTT
CASSYRRPSGNTDTQYF
>TRBJ2-5|NA|once|TRBV11-2
TGTGCCAGCAGCTTTAGGCTAGCCTCAAAGGCCCAGTACTTC
CASSFRLASKAQYF
>TRBJ1-1|TRBD1|NA|TRBV4-2
TGTGCCAGCAGCCATGAGGGGGCAGGAGCTTTCTTT
CASSHEGAGAFF
>TRBJ1-6|NA|NA|TRBV5-1
TGCGCCAGCAGCTTGGCCGCGAGTCACGCCTATAATTCACCCCTCCACTTT
CASSLAASHAYNSPLHF
>TRBJ2-3|TRBD2|NA|TRBV15
TGTGCCACCAGCAGGGGACTAGCGGAGGCAGATACGCAGTATTTT
CATSRGLAEADTQYF
>TRBJ2-1|NA|few|TRBV7-2
TGTGCCAGCAGCTTAAACGGGGGTTACTACAATGAGCAGTTCTTC
CASSLNGGYYNEQFF
>TRBJ2-3|TRBD1|few|TRBV4-3
TGCGCCAGCAGCCAAGCAATCGGGACAGGGTCGACGGATACGCAGTATTTT
CASSQAIGTGSTDTQYF
>TRBJ2-2|NA|NA|TRBV18
TGTGCCAGCTCACCCAGGCGGCGGGACGACGGGGAGCTGTTTTTT
CASSPRRRDDGELFF
>TRBJ2-1|TRBD2|NA|TRBV7-6
TGTGCCAGCAGCCCACGGACTAGCGGGGTGGATGAGCAGTTCTTC
CASSPRTSGVDEQFF
>TRBJ2-7|NA|NA|TRBV6-5
TGTGCCAGCAGTTACACCAGACAGGCCTACGAGCAGTACTTC
CASSYTRQAYEQYF
>TRBJ2-3|NA|NA|TRBV18
TGTGCCAGCTCACGACAGGACTTTACAGATACGCAGTATTTT
CASSRQDFTDTQYF
>TRBJ2-2|NA|NA|TRBV6-2/TRBV6-3
TGTGCCAGCAGTTACCCGGTCTCCTATCCCACCGGGGAGCTGTTTTTT
CASSYPVSYPTGELFF
>TRBJ1-2|NA|NA|TRBV20-1
TGCAGCGCTTCAGACGCAACGGGCTACACCTTC
CSASDATGYTF
>TRBJ1-1|NA|NA|TRBV6-5
TGTGCCAGCAGGGACAGTAACCTGAACACTGAAGCTTTCTTT
CASRDSNLNTEAFF
>TRBJ2-2|NA|few|TRBV27
TGTGCCAGCAGTTTATCGTGGGGGGACGGGGAGCTGTTTTTT
CASSLSWGDGELFF
>TRBJ2-1|NA|NA|TRBV4-1
TGCGCCAGCAGCCAAGGCGACACGGCGGGCGGCAATGAGCAGTTCTTC
CASSQGDTAGGNEQFF
>TRBJ1-2|NA|NA|TRBV19
TGTGCCAGTAGTCCCGCCTCAGGCCTCTATGGCTACACCTTC
CASSPASGLYGYTF
>TRBJ1-2|NA|NA|TRBV12-3/TRBV12-4
TGTGCCAGCAGTTCCCAGGGCTATGGCTACACCTTC
CASSSQGYGYTF
>TRBJ2-5|TRBD2|NA|TRBV7-2
TGTGCCAGCAGCTTAAAACGGGGGGGGCAAGAGACCCAGTACTTC
CASSLKRGGQETQYF
>TRBJ2-1|TRBD2|few|TRBV25-1
TGTGCCAGCAGACCTTCTAGCGGGGGGAGCTCCTACAATGAGCAGTTCTTC
CASRPSSGGSSYNEQFF
>TRBJ2-1|NA|NA|TRBV5-4
TGTGCCAGCAGCGCCGGGGGACGGGACCCTTATGGCAATGAGCAGTTCTTC
CASSAGGRDPYGNEQFF
>TRBJ2-1|TRBD2|NA|TRBV4-3
TGCGCCAGCAGCCGGGGACAAGCGGGAGACTACAATGAGCAGTTCTTC
CASSRGQAGDYNEQFF
>TRBJ1-5|NA|NA|TRBV19
TGTGCCAGTACCTATACAAGGAATAGCAATCAGCCCCAGCATTTT
CASTYTRNSNQPQHF
>TRBJ2-1|NA|NA|TRBV12-3/TRBV12-4
TGTGCCAGCAGTTTAGTGAATGAGCAGTTCTTC
CASSLVNEQFF
>TRBJ2-3|TRBD1|NA|TRBV20-1
TGCAGTGCTAGTGACAGGGGTACGTCAGATACGCAGTATTTT
CSASDRGTSDTQYF
>TRBJ1-3|NA|NA|TRBV20-1
TGCAGTGCTAGTCAGGGACCAGACTCTGGAAACACCATATATTTT
CSASQGPDSGNTIYF
>TRBJ1-1|NA|NA|TRBV7-8
TGTGCCAGCACTCACGACAGTGCCACTGAAGCTTTCTTT
CASTHDSATEAFF
>TRBJ2-7|TRBD1|once|TRBV20-1
TGCAGTGCTAGTCGACAGGGGGTTCGCGGGCAGTACTTC
CSASRQGVRGQYF
>TRBJ1-4|NA|NA|TRBV29-1
TGCAGCGCACAGGGAGGTGACGAAAAACTGTTTTTT
CSAQGGDEKLFF
>TRBJ1-3|TRBD1|NA|TRBV7-3
TGTGCCAGCAGCTTAATCGGCGGGACAGGAGGAAACACCATATATTTT
CASSLIGGTGGNTIYF
>TRBJ2-1|NA|NA|TRBV7-8
TGTGCCAGCAGCTTAGTCCGGACCGACCGGGGGCAGTTCTTC
CASSLVRTDRGQFF
>TRBJ1-1|NA|once|TRBV4-2
TGTGCCAGCAGCCCCTTAGGGCAGGGCGAAAACACTGAAGCTTTCTTT
CASSPLGQGENTEAFF
>TRBJ2-7|TRBD2|NA|TRBV7-3
TGTGCCAGCAGCACGTATGGCGGGAGTGAGTACGAGCAGTACTTC
CASSTYGGSEYEQYF
>TRBJ1-2|TRBD1|NA|TRBV19
TGTGCCAGTAGTGGACAGGTGGGACCTGGTGTCTATGGCTACACCTTC
CASSGQVGPGVYGYTF
>TRBJ2-1|TRBD2|NA|TRBV25-1
TGTGCCAGCACGGGACTAGCGGAATCCTACAATGAGCAGTTCTTC
CASTGLAESYNEQFF
>TRBJ2-5|NA|NA|TRBV29-1
TGCAGCGTTGAAGAGGGGTTTGGCCAAGAGACCCAGTACTTC
CSVEEGFGQETQYF
>TRBJ1-2|TRBD1|few|TRBV7-2
TGTGCCAGCAGCTTAGCGGGACAGTCGTATTATGGCTACACCTTC
CASSLAGQSYYGYTF
>TRBJ1-6|NA|NA|TRBV4-2
TGTGCCAGCAGCCAAGATTCCCTGCACAGTTCCTCTAATTCACCCCTCCACTTT
CASSQDSLHSSSNSPLHF
>TRBJ2-3|NA|few|TRBV19
TGTGCCAGTAGTGTCAGGGTGAGCACAGATACGCAGTATTTT
CASSVRVSTDTQYF
>TRBJ2-7|NA|NA|TRBV7-2
TGTGCCAGCAGCTGGCCGGGACGGGGGATCTACGAGCAGTACTTC
CASSWPGRGIYEQYF
>TRBJ2-1|TRBD2|NA|TRBV4-2
TGTGCCAGCAGCCAAGAACCAGCGGGGGGGTACAATGAGCAGTTCTTC
CASSQEPAGGYNEQFF
>TRBJ2-2|NA|NA|TRBV7-8
TGTGCCAGCAGCCCCCTAGTCGACACCGGGGAGCTGTTTTTT
CASSPLVDTGELFF
>TRBJ1-2|NA|NA|TRBV27
TGTGCCAGCAGTAAATACGGGACACAAGAGAACTATGGCTACACCTTC
CASSKYGTQENYGYTF
>TRBJ2-3|NA|NA|TRBV5-6
TGTGCCAGCAGCGATAAAACCCGGGACCATAGCACAGATACGCAGTATTTT
CASSDKTRDHSTDTQYF
>TRBJ1-1|NA|NA|TRBV6-5
TGTGCCAGCAGTTACGGAGGGGAAGAAGCTTTCTTT
CASSYGGEEAFF
>TRBJ2-1|TRBD2|NA|TRBV2
TGTGCCAGCAGTGATGATAGCGGGACCTACAATGAGCAGTTCTTC
CASSDDSGTYNEQFF
>TRBJ1-1|NA|NA|TRBV28
TGTGCCAGCACCGGGTTCGGGGGGAACACTGAAGCTTTCTTT
CASTGFGGNTEAFF
>TRBJ1-5|NA|NA|TRBV2
TGTGCCAGCAGTGAGTGGGGGATCGGCAATCAGCCCCAGCATTTT
CASSEWGIGNQPQHF
>TRBJ1-1|NA|NA|TRBV18
TGTGCCAGCTCACGAAGGACAGCGAGGAACACTGAAGCTTTCTTT
CASSRRTARNTEAFF
>TRBJ1-1|NA|NA|TRBV5-4
TGTGCCAGCAGCTTGGACATGGTGAAGGAAGCTTTCTTT
CASSLDMVKEAFF
>TRBJ1-5|NA|NA|TRBV28
TGTGCCAGCAGTTCCGTCAGTGGTTTTCAGCCCCAGCATTTT
CASSSVSGFQPQHF
>TRBJ1-2|NA|NA|TRBV3-1/TRBV3-2
TGTGCCAGCAGCTCCCGGGTCTCATATGGCTACACCTTC
CASSSRVSYGYTF
>TRBJ2-1|NA|NA|TRBV2
TGTGCCAGCACCGGTACTGCGGCCGCCTACAATGAGCAGTTCTTC
CASTGTAAAYNEQFF
>TRBJ2-5|TRBD2|NA|TRBV5-4
TGTGCCAGCAGCCAGTTAGCGGGGGGGCTCGTAGAGACCCAGTACTTC
CASSQLAGGLVETQYF